The 21 T cell receptor beta chains reported below all come from one sample, sequenced in a study of CXCR3-negative and CXCR3-positive naive CD8 T cells. Overall study results and limits: Hydrophobicity of TRB CDR3s was greater in CXCR3-positive naive cells than in CXCR3-negative naive cells.

For these TCRs, the target antigens are not known. The libraries of TRB cDNA were prepared using 5' RACE with UMI labels. TCRdb re-analyzed the 5' RACE reads; it lists each CDR3 protein once, without DNA. The sample data list 100,000 to 150,000 distinct CDR3 sequences. The sequenced material came from naive CXCR3+ CD8+ T cells from blood. Subset here: CD45RO-CCR7+CD27+CD95- naive CD8+ T cells expressing CXCR3 (TNR3+). These receptors came from a human donor in good health. Some clones in this sample may be carry-over from other donors' samples.

This sequence joins TRBV5-6 and TRBJ2-1. The germline V gene encodes CDR1 SGHDT and CDR2 YYEEEE. This CDR3 has 14 residues. This CDR3 reads CASSFRMRSNEQFF. The entire variable domain, with the rest obtained from reference TRBV5-6 and TRBJ2-1, is as follows: DAGVTQSPTHLIKTRGQQVTLRCSPKSGHDTVSWYQQALGQGPQFIFQYYEEEERQRGNFPDRFSGHQFPNYSSELNVNALLLGDSALYLCASSFRMRSNEQFFGPGTRLTVL.

The rearrangement links TRBV7-9 to TRBJ2-6; as DNA is missing, the TRBD1 call by TCRdb cannot be tested. The CDR3 runs 22 residues. Germline V gives CDR1 SEHNR, CDR2 FQNEAQ (reference sequence). The CDR3 sequence is CASSLGRYRWDNKVSGANVLTF.

The chain has TRBV20-1 and TRBJ2-2; the D call from TCRdb, TRBD1, cannot be confirmed without DNA. CDR1 DFQATT and CDR2 SNEGSKA come from the germline V gene (reference sequence). The CDR3 covers 14 residues. CDR3 sequence: CSARDTLNTGELFF.

This chain connects TRBV12-3 or TRBV12-4 to TRBJ2-1; TCRdb's D gene call, TRBD2, goes unchecked for lack of DNA. CDR3 size: 13 residues. The CDR3 loop is CASSLGGDNEQFF.

The rearrangement uses TRBV14 and TRBJ2-5; TCRdb's D call of TRBD2 is untestable without DNA. There are 15 residues in the CDR3. Germline loops: CDR1 SGHDN, CDR2 FVKESK. CDR3 sequence reads: CASSLLGLGEETQYF.

The rearrangement uses TRBV4-1 and TRBJ1-2. The CDR3 runs 15 residues. Looked up from germline, CDR1 is MGHRA and CDR2 is YSYEKL. The CDR3 region is CASSQDGNAFGGYTF.

The rearrangement uses TRBV29-1 and TRBJ1-2; TCRdb's D gene call, TRBD1, goes unchecked for lack of DNA. Germline V gene sequence: CDR1 SQVTM, CDR2 ANQGSEA. CDR3 size: 12 residues. CDR3 residues: CSVPGQAGGYTF.

V and J are TRBV7-9 and TRBJ2-5; checking the TCRdb D call of TRBD1 is not possible without DNA. CDR3 length: 13 amino acids. Germline CDR1 reads SEHNR; CDR2 reads FQNEAQ (reference sequence). CDR3 protein: CATKNAGGETQYF. Full variable domain (remainder filled in from reference TRBV7-9 and TRBJ2-5): DTGVSQNPRHKITKRGQNVTFRCDPISEHNRLYWYRQTLGQGPEFLTYFQNEAQLEKSRLLSDRFSAERPKGSFSTLEIQRTEQGDSAMYLCATKNAGGETQYFGPGTRLLVL.

J is TRBJ1-2 and V is TRBV12-3 or TRBV12-4; absent DNA, TCRdb's TRBD1 call cannot be checked. This CDR3 spans 16 amino acids. The CDR3 spells CASSLRGALFDYGYTF.

This sequence joins TRBV28 and TRBJ2-2. The CDR3 length is 15 residues. Per the germline V gene, CDR1 is MDHEN and CDR2 is SYDVKM. The CDR3 is CASSYVGPNTGELFF.

V usage is TRBV6-6 and J usage is TRBJ2-5; TCRdb indicates TRBD2, and absent DNA this call remains unverified. The CDR3 spans 14 residues. Germline V gives CDR1 MNHNY, CDR2 SVGAGI (reference sequence). CDR3: CATTLTGGLETQYF.

The V and J genes are TRBV25-1 and TRBJ2-7; the D call from TCRdb, TRBD2, cannot be confirmed without DNA. In germline, CDR1 is MGHDK, CDR2 SYGVNS. The CDR3 has 15 amino acids. This CDR3 is CASSQEMGLSYEQYF.

V gene TRBV28 combines with J gene TRBJ2-2; TCRdb indicates TRBD1, and absent DNA this call remains unverified. CDR1 and CDR2 (germline): MDHEN, SYDVKM. The CDR3 covers 16 residues. CDR3 loop: CASSLVFGTTTGELFF.

V gene TRBV29-1 combines with J gene TRBJ2-7; the TRBD1 assignment by TCRdb is unverifiable without DNA. The CDR3 runs 12 residues. Germline CDR1 reads SQVTM; CDR2 reads ANQGSEA. CDR3 amino acids: CSVGRVGVEQYF.

The genes are TRBV7-9 and TRBJ2-7; TCRdb indicates TRBD2, and absent DNA this call remains unverified. This CDR3 region has 14 residues. Germline V CDR1 and CDR2: SEHNR, FQNEAQ (reference sequence). CDR3: CASSLDSGFYEQYF.

The rearrangement joins TRBV29-1 to TRBJ2-3; the TCRdb D gene call, TRBD1, has no DNA to confirm it. The germline CDR1 and CDR2 sequences are SQVTM and ANQGSEA. CDR3 size: 13 residues. The CDR3: CSVAAPGPDTQYF.

This chain uses TRBV21-1 with TRBJ2-5; TCRdb's assignment of TRBD1 cannot be checked, as there is no DNA. TRBV21-1 is described as a pseudogene. This CDR3 comprises 16 residues. The CDR3 loop is CASSKRQGAGQETQYF.

This chain links TRBV29-1 with TRBJ2-5; TCRdb picks TRBD2, but there is no DNA to check that call. The germline gives CDR1 SQVTM, CDR2 ANQGSEA. This CDR3 is 16 amino acids long. The CDR3 sequence is CSVELPPGLTQETQYF.

The CDR3 protein is CASSQDRALAKNIQYF. The genes are TRBV4-3 and TRBJ2-4; the D gene TCRdb calls, TRBD1, cannot be checked with no DNA. CDR3 size: 16 residues. Germline loops: CDR1 LGHNA, CDR2 YSLEER.

The chain joins TRBV30 to TRBJ1-2. CDR1 and CDR2 from the germline V gene are GTSNPN and SVGIG (reference sequence). The length of the CDR3 is 13 residues. CDR3 region: CAWSVEINYGYTF.

V gene TRBV7-2 combines with J gene TRBJ2-1; lacking DNA, the TRBD2 call made by TCRdb goes unchecked. This CDR3 spans 15 amino acids. Germline CDR1 is SGHTA and CDR2 is FQGNSA. Here the CDR3 reads CASSSNGLVFNEQFF.